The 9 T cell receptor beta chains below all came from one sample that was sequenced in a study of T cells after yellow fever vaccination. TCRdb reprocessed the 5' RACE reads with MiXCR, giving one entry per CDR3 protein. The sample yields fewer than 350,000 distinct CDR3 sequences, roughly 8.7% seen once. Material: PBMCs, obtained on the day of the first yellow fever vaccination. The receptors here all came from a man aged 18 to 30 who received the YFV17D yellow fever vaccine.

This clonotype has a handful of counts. The CDR3 loop reads CASSAGQRTGELFF. The CDR3 nucleotides read TGCGCCAGCAGCGCCGGGCAGCGCACCGGGGAGCTGTTTTTT. The gene calls are TRBV5-1 and TRBJ2-2; D gene uncertain. V was shortened by 4 bases and J by 4 bases, with 11 bases between the two germline ends. Germline values: CDR1 SGHRS, CDR2 YFSETQ. The CDR3 is 14 residues long. Drawing the rest from reference TRBV5-1 and TRBJ2-2, the complete variable domain is KAGVTQTPRYLIKTRGQQVTLSCSPISGHRSVSWYQQTPGQGLQFLFEYFSETQRNKGNFPGRFSGRQFSNSRSEMNVSTLELGDSALYLCASSAGQRTGELFFGEGSRLTVL.

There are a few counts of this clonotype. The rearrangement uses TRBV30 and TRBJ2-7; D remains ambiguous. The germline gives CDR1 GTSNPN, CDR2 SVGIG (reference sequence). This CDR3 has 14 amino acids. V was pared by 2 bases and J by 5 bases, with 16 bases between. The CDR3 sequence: CAWSTGRSVDEQYF. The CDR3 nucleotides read TGTGCCTGGAGTACTGGACGCAGTGTTGACGAGCAGTACTTC.

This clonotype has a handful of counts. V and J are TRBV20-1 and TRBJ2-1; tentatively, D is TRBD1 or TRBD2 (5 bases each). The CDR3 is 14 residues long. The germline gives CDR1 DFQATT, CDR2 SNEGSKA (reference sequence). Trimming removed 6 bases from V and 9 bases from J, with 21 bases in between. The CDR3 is CSAGRDAGISEQFF. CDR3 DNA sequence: TGCAGTGCCGGCCGGGACGCTGGTATTAGTGAGCAGTTCTTC.

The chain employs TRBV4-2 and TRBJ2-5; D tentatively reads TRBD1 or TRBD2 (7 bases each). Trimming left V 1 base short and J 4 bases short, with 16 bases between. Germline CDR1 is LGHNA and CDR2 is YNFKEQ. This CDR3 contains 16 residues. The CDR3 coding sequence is TGTGCCAGCAGCCAAGGGGAGGGGGCCAGAAGAGAGACCCAGTACTTC. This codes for CASSQGEGARRETQYF.

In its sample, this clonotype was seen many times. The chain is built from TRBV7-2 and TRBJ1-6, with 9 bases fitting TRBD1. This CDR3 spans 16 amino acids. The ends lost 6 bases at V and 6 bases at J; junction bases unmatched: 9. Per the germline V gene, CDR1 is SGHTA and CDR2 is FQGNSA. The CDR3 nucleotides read TGTGCCAGCAGTTATAGGGACAGGGTCGGTAATTCACCCCTCCACTTT. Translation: CASSYRDRVGNSPLHF.

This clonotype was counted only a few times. The CDR3: CASSSPGTGANVLTF. The CDR3 region has the DNA TGTGCCAGCAGCTCCCCAGGGACTGGGGCCAACGTCCTGACTTTC. V and J are TRBV7-3 and TRBJ2-6; tentatively, D is TRBD1 (5 bases). Between the trimmed V and J ends, which lost 4 bases and 2 bases, there was a span of 9 bases. The CDR3 is 15 residues long. Germline CDR1 SGHTA, CDR2 FQGTGA.

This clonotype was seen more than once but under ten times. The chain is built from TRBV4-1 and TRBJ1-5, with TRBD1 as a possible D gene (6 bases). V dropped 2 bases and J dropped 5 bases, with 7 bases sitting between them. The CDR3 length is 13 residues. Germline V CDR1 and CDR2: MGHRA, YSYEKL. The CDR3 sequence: CASSQRTDQPQHF. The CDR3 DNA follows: TGCGCCAGCAGCCAAAGGACAGATCAGCCCCAGCATTTT.

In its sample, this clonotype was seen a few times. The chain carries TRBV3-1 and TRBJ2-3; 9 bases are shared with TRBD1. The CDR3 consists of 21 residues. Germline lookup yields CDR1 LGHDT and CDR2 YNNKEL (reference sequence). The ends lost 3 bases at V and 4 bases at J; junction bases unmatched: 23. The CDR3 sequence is CASSHPPLDRGSSFDADTQYF. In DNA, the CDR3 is TGTGCCAGCAGCCACCCTCCTTTGGACAGGGGATCGAGTTTTGATGCAGATACGCAGTATTTT.

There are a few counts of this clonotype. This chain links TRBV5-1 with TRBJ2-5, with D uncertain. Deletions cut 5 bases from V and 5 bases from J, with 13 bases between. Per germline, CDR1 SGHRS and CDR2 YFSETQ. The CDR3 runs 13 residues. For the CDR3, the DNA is TGCGCCAGCAGTTCGTCCCTGTTTGAGACCCAGTACTTC. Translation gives CASSSSLFETQYF.